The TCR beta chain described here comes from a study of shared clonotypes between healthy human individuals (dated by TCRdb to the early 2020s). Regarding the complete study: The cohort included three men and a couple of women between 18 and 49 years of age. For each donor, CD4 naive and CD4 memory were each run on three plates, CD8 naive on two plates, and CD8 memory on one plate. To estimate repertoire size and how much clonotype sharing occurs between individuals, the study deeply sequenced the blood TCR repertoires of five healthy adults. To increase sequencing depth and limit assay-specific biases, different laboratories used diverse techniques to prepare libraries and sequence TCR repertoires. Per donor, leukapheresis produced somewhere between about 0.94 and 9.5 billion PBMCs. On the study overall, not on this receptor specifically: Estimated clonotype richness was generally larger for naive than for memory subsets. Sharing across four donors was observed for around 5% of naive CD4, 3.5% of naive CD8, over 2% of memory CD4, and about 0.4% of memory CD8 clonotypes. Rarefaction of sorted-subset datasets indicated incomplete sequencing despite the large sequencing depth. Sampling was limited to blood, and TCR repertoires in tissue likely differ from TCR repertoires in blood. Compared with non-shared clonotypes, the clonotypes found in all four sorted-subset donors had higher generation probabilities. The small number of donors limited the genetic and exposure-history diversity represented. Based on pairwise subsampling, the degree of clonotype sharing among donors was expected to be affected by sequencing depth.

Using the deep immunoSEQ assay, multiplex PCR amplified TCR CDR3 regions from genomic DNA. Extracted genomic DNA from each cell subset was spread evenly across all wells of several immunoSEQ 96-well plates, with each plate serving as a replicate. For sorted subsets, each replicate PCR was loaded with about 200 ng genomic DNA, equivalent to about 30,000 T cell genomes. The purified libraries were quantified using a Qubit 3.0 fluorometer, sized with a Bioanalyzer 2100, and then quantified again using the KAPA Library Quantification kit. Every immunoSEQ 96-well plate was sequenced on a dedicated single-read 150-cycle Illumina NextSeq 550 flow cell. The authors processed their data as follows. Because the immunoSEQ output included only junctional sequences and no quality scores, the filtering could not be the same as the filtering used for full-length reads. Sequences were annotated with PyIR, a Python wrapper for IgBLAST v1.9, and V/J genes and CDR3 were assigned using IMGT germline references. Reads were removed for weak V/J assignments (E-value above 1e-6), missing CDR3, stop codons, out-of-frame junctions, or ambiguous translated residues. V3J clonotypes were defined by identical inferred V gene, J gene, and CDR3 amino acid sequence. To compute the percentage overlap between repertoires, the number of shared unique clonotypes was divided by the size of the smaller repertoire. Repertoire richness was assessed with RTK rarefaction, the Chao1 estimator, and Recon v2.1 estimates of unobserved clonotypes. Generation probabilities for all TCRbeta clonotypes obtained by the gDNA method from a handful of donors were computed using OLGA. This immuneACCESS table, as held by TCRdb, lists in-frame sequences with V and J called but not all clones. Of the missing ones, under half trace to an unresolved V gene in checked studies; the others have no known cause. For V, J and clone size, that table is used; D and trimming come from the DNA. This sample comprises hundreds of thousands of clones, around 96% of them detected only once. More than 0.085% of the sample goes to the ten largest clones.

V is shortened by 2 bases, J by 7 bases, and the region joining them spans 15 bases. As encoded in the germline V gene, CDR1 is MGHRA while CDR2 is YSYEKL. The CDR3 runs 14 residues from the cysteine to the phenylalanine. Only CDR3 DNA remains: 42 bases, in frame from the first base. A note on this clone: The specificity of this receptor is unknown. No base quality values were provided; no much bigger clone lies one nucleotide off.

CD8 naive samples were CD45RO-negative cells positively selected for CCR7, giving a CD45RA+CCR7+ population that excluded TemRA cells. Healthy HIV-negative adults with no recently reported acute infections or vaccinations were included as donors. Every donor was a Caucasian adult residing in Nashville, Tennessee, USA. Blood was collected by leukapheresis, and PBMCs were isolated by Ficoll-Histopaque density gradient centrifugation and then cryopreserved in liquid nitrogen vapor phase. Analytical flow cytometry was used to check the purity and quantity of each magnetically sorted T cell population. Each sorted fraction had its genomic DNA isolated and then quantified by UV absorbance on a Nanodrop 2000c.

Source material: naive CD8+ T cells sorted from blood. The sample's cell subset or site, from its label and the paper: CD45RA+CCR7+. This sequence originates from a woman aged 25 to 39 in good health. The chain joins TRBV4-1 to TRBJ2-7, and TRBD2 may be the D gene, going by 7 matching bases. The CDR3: CASSQPGGSREQYF. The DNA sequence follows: TGCGCCAGCAGCCAACCGGGGGGCTCTAGGGAGCAGTACTTC.